Below are 23 T cell receptor beta chains sequenced from a single sample in a study of blood T cells in healthy people across ages. With a J-beta primer mix and a sample-barcoded 5' primer, a second PCR ran roughly 6 to 12 cycles. TCRdb called the 5' RACE reads again in MiXCR, with one record for every CDR3 protein. The sample has about 1.6 million distinct CDR3 sequences, roughly a third seen once. Material for sequencing was blood. These receptors were obtained from a woman aged 30 to 39 in good health.

This clonotype showed up just a few times. The chain combines TRBV6-1 with TRBJ1-5; D is ambiguous. The ends were cut back, 3 bases at V and 0 bases at J, with 12 bases in the middle. The germline V gene encodes CDR1 MNHNS and CDR2 SASEGT. The CDR3 has 16 residues. DNA of the CDR3: TGTGCCAGCAGTGAGGGGTGGGGTAATAGCAATCAGCCCCAGCATTTT. Translated: CASSEGWGNSNQPQHF.

This clonotype was seen many times. The chain is built from TRBV20-1 and TRBJ2-1; perhaps D is TRBD1 or TRBD2 (6 bases each). The germline V gene encodes CDR1 DFQATT and CDR2 SNEGSKA (reference sequence). Trimming shortened V by 3 bases and J by 1 base, and 10 bases separated the two germline ends. The CDR3 covers 14 residues. The CDR3 coding sequence is TGCAGTGCTAGCGGGGGCCAGTCCTACAATGAGCAGTTCTTC. Encoded protein: CSASGGQSYNEQFF.

This clonotype came up a few times. This sequence joins TRBV29-1 and TRBJ2-7; D possibly corresponds to TRBD2 (6 bases). Germline V gene data show CDR1 as SQVTM and CDR2 as ANQGSEA. The germline V and J ends were trimmed by 6 bases and 5 bases, with 14 bases remaining between them. The CDR3 is made up of 12 amino acids. The CDR3 coding sequence is TGCAGCGTAGCGACTAGTAACAACGAGCAGTACTTC. Its translation: CSVATSNNEQYF.

This clonotype has a handful of counts. The germline gene is not matched at one end of the junction; a read error may be the cause. The chain has TRBV5-1 and TRBJ2-3; no firm D call. Germline CDR1 reads SGHRS; CDR2 reads YFSETQ. The CDR3 has 11 amino acids. CDR3 nucleotides: TGCGCCAGCAGCTTAACAGATATGCAGTATTTT. It encodes CASSLTDMQYF.

The chain recombines TRBV28 with TRBJ2-1; D is possibly TRBD1 or TRBD2 (6 bases each). Germline CDR1 and CDR2: MDHEN and SYDVKM. The CDR3 extends over 14 amino acids. The V and J ends lost 5 bases and 7 bases respectively, with 15 bases between them. CDR3 coding DNA: TGTGCCAGCAGTGGCGGGACACTTGGGAATGAGCAGTTCTTC. It codes for CASSGGTLGNEQFF.

Comments on this clonotype: A single base separates this from a much larger clone, so it may be a read error. The gene calls are TRBV20-1 and TRBJ2-7, with TRBD1 matching 8 bases. Germline loops: CDR1 DFQATT, CDR2 SNEGSKA (reference sequence). The CDR3 totals 14 residues. V dropped 6 bases and J dropped 2; count of bases not matched to a gene: 9. CDR3: CSAQGGQDTYEQYF. CDR3 sequence (DNA): TGCAGTGCCCAGGGGGGACAGGATACCTACGAGCAGTACTTC.

This clonotype was seen at least ten times. This chain links TRBV11-2 with TRBJ2-1; 7 positions agree with TRBD2. This CDR3 has 14 amino acids. The germline gives CDR1 SGHAT, CDR2 FQNNGV. Germline trimming cut 3 bases from V and 9 bases from J; bases unmatched to any gene: 8. The CDR3 region is CASSFLSGAPEQFF. The CDR3, as DNA: TGTGCCAGCAGCTTTTTAAGCGGGGCCCCTGAGCAGTTCTTC.

The chain recombines TRBV28 with TRBJ2-7; 10 bases line up with TRBD1. The germline CDR1 and CDR2 sequences are MDHEN and SYDVKM. The CDR3 totals 15 residues. Trimming cost V 8 bases and J 6 bases; bases outside gene matches: 13. This CDR3 reads CASAFARTGGFEQYF. CDR3 DNA sequence: TGTGCCAGCGCCTTTGCCAGGACAGGGGGTTTCGAGCAGTACTTC.

There are a few counts of this clonotype. The V and J genes are TRBV20-1 and TRBJ2-3; 8 bases match TRBD2. V lost 2 bases to trimming and J lost 4 bases; unmatched junction nucleotides: 14. The CDR3 totals 17 residues. Germline loops: CDR1 DFQATT, CDR2 SNEGSKA (reference sequence). The CDR3 is CSARRLAGPQSSDTQYF. CDR3 bases: TGCAGTGCTAGACGCTTAGCGGGACCCCAGTCCTCAGATACGCAGTATTTT.

CDR3 DNA: TGCGCCAGCAGCTTGGATATCCCTCGGGGCACAGATACGCAGTATTTT. Its protein product is CASSLDIPRGTDTQYF. The chain recombines TRBV5-1 with TRBJ2-3, with D hard to call. The V end was cut by 0 bases, the J end by 1 base, with 12 bases between. Germline V gene sequence: CDR1 SGHRS, CDR2 YFSETQ. This CDR3 is built from 16 residues.

The CDR3 here is CASSLDPGAPYGYTF. The CDR3 region has the DNA TGTGCCAGCAGCTTAGATCCCGGGGCCCCTTATGGCTACACCTTC. The chain combines TRBV11-2 with TRBJ1-2, with a possible D match to TRBD1 (5 bases). Trimming took off 0 bases at V and 5 bases at J, with 13 bases between the two ends. From germline, CDR1 is SGHAT and CDR2 FQNNGV. CDR3 length equals 15 residues.

This clonotype has a handful of counts. The V call is TRBV28, the J call TRBJ2-7, with D unclear. Trimming took off 3 bases at V and 3 bases at J, with 15 bases between the two ends. Germline V gene data show CDR1 as MDHEN and CDR2 as SYDVKM. The CDR3 runs to 15 residues. The CDR3 DNA sequence: TGTGCCAGCAGTTTTCGTATAAATGGTCACTACGAGCAGTACTTC. The encoded protein is CASSFRINGHYEQYF.

Comment on this clonotype: This could be a read error, since a much larger clone is one nucleotide away. The rearrangement uses TRBV6-6 and TRBJ2-6, with D maybe TRBD1 (5 bases). The V gene's germline CDR1 is MNHNY and CDR2 SVGAGI (reference sequence). CDR3 length equals 14 residues. CDR3 loop: CASGGTSGANVRTF. For the CDR3, the DNA is TGTGCCAGCGGCGGAACCTCTGGGGCCAACGTCCGGACTTTC.

As regards this clonotype: A much larger clone is a single base away; this may be a read error. V is TRBV20-1 and J is TRBJ1-2, with 8 nucleotides matching TRBD1. The ends lost 4 bases at V and 4 bases at J; junction bases unmatched: 5. Per the germline V gene, CDR1 is DFQATT and CDR2 is SNEGSKA (reference sequence). The CDR3 length is 13 residues. CDR3 nucleotide sequence: TGCAGTGCTAATTTGGACAGGGCCTATGGCTACACCTTC. Translating gives CSANLDRAYGYTF.

As for this clonotype: With a much larger clone just one base away, this may be a read error. The genes are TRBV29-1 and TRBJ2-7, with D maybe TRBD2 (5 bases). Germline CDR1 SQVTM, CDR2 ANQGSEA. Trimming removed 0 bases from V and 0 bases from J, with 9 bases in between. This CDR3 is 14 amino acids long. Written as DNA, the CDR3 is TGCAGCGTTGAAGAACTCGGGAACTCCTACGAGCAGTACTTC. Its translation: CSVEELGNSYEQYF.

This clonotype was found many times. J is TRBJ2-1 and V is TRBV25-1, with TRBD2 matching 10 bases. V dropped 8 bases and J dropped 9; count of bases not matched to a gene: 4. Germline loops: CDR1 MGHDK, CDR2 SYGVNS. The CDR3 is made up of 12 amino acids. The CDR3 region has the DNA TGTGCCAGCTCATCTAGCGGGAGTGAGCAGTTCTTC. Protein sequence: CASSSSGSEQFF.

The V call is TRBV25-1, the J call TRBJ2-2; a possible D gene is TRBD2 (5 bases). CDR3 length: 13 amino acids. Germline V gene data show CDR1 as MGHDK and CDR2 as SYGVNS. Trimming shortened V by 2 bases and J by 8 bases, and 9 bases separated the two germline ends. In DNA, the CDR3 is TGTGCCAGCAGTGAAGGACTTACTGGGGAGCTGTTTTTT. It codes for CASSEGLTGELFF.

The CDR3 protein is CASSVGLTSGSTDTQYF. CDR3 bases: TGTGCCAGCAGCGTAGGCTTGACTAGCGGTAGCACAGATACGCAGTATTTT. The chain joins TRBV9 to TRBJ2-3; 9 positions match TRBD2. Germline trimming cut 0 bases from V and 0 bases from J; bases unmatched to any gene: 5. The CDR3 covers 17 residues. Germline CDR1 SGDLS, CDR2 YYNGEE.

This clonotype was recorded many times. The V call is TRBV13, the J call TRBJ2-7; the D gene could be TRBD1 or TRBD2 (5 bases each). Germline CDR1 reads PRHDT; CDR2 reads FYEKMQ (reference sequence). V lost 0 bases to trimming and J lost 3 bases, with 12 bases between them. This CDR3 region has 15 residues. The CDR3 reads CASSLGPGQGYEQYF. CDR3 coding DNA: TGTGCCAGCAGCTTAGGCCCGGGGCAGGGCTACGAGCAGTACTTC.

The chain recombines TRBV3-1 with TRBJ1-5; 9 bases are a match to TRBD1. V gave up 6 bases and J gave up 6 bases; unmatched junction bases: 6. Germline CDR1 and CDR2: LGHDT and YNNKEL (reference sequence). This CDR3 is built from 14 residues. In DNA, the CDR3 is TGTGCCAGCAGTCCTACGACAGGGGGTCAGCCCCAGCATTTT. Translation: CASSPTTGGQPQHF.

This clonotype appeared once. The chain's CDR3 is CASSLPGTVNYGYTF. For the CDR3, the DNA is TGTGCCAGCAGCTTACCCGGGACAGTCAACTATGGCTACACCTTC. This rearrangement joins TRBV5-4 to TRBJ1-2; TRBD1 aligns across 7 bases. CDR1 SGHNT and CDR2 YYREEE come from the germline V gene (reference sequence). V shed 2 bases, J shed 2 bases, and the junction held 6 bases outside the gene matches. The CDR3 runs 15 residues.

The chain employs TRBV6-2 or TRBV6-3 and TRBJ1-1, with D possibly matching TRBD1 (6 bases). CDR1 MNHEY and CDR2 SVGEGT come from the germline V gene. The CDR3 is 15 amino acids. V was shortened by 2 bases and J by 0 bases, with 10 bases between the two germline ends. The CDR3 region has the DNA TGTGCCAGCAGTTACGCGGGGGCCCTGAACACTGAAGCTTTCTTT. Protein: CASSYAGALNTEAFF.

The chain combines TRBV9 with TRBJ2-1; a possible D gene is TRBD1 (6 bases). CDR3 length equals 16 residues. Germline assignment: CDR1 SGDLS and CDR2 YYNGEE. The ends were cut back, 4 bases at V and 6 bases at J, with 20 bases in the middle. CDR3 DNA: TGTGCCAGCAGCCATCCCTGGGGTGAAGGGGGCAATGAGCAGTTCTTC. Residues: CASSHPWGEGGNEQFF.